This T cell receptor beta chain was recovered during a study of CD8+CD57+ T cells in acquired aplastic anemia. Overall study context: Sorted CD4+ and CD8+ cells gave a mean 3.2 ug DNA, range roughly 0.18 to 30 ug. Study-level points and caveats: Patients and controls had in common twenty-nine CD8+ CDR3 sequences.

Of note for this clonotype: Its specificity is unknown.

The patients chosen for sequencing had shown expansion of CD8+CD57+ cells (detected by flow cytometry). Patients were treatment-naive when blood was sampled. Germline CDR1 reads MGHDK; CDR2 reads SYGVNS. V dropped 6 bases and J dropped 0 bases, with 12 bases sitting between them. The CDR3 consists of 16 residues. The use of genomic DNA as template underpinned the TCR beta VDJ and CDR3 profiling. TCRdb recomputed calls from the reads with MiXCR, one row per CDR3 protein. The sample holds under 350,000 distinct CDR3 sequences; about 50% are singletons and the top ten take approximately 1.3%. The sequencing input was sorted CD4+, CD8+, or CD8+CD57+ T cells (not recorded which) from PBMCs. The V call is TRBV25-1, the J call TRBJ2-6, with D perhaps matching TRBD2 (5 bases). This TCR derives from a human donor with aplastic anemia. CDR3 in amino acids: CASRNEGSSGANVLTF. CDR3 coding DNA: TGTGCCAGCAGGAACGAAGGGAGCTCTGGGGCCAACGTCCTGACTTTC.